This T cell receptor (beta chain) was obtained from a study of blood T cell repertoires in COVID-19. Study-level background: PBMCs, B-cell-depleted T cells, or T cells provided the cDNA or gDNA that made up the material.

The cohort comprised adults aged 18 to 89 years residing in 24 US areas. Membership in each cohort depended on participant-reported clinical history. In the original analysis: Amplification with reference gene primers provided the estimates of nucleated cell counts. Libraries were prepared by immunoSEQ multiplex PCR; TCRdb keeps only in-frame clonotypes and omits some of them. V and J calls plus clone size are reproduced from that table; the DNA served to infer D and trimming. Found here are a few hundred thousand clones, approximately 88% of them singletons; the top ten hold about 1%. The germline CDR1 and CDR2 sequences are LNHDA and SQIVND (reference sequence). V lost 7 bases and J lost 2, with 15 bases in between. CDR3 length equals 15 residues.

The receptor's source is a woman younger than 45 who had recovered from COVID-19. The sample taken for sequencing was PBMCs or T cells enriched from blood (not recorded which). The genes are TRBV19 and TRBJ2-1, with D perhaps TRBD1 (6 bases). The CDR3 bases are TGTGCCAGTACCTCCAGGGGAGTACCCTACAATGAGCAGTTCTTC. Its protein is CASTSRGVPYNEQFF.